The 16 T cell receptor beta chains given below trace back to one sample, sequenced in a study of blood T cells in healthy people across ages. A second PCR of about 7 to 11 cycles used a sample-barcoded 5' primer and a J-beta primer mix. One entry per CDR3 protein, called by TCRdb with MiXCR from the 5' RACE reads. This table has about 1.4 million distinct CDR3 sequences, around 59% appearing once. Source material: blood. The receptors shown here come from a man aged 18 to 30 in good health.

V is TRBV11-3 and J is TRBJ2-1, with 7 bases identical to TRBD2. CDR1 is SGHNT, CDR2 YENEEA, per germline. The CDR3 consists of 15 residues. V gave up 5 bases and J gave up 4 bases; unmatched junction bases: 8. CDR3 in amino acids: CASSKGRGGYNEQFF. The CDR3 DNA is TGTGCCAGCAGCAAGGGGAGGGGTGGGTACAATGAGCAGTTCTTC.

This rearrangement joins TRBV25-1 to TRBJ2-1, with 7 bases aligning to TRBD2. The CDR3 runs to 14 residues. Per germline, CDR1 MGHDK and CDR2 SYGVNS. V was clipped by 3 bases and J by 9 bases; unmatched bases: 8. CDR3 nucleotides: TGTGCCAGCAGTGAGAGGTACGCGGGAGTTGAGCAGTTCTTC. Encoded protein: CASSERYAGVEQFF.

CDR3 DNA: TGTGCCAGCAGCGGGGATTTCGGCTCCTACAATGAGCAGTTCTTC. As protein: CASSGDFGSYNEQFF. This chain links TRBV9 with TRBJ2-1; D unclear. The germline V and J ends were trimmed by 3 bases and 0 bases, with 10 bases remaining between them. The germline V gene encodes CDR1 SGDLS and CDR2 YYNGEE. The CDR3 is made up of 15 amino acids.

In its sample, this clonotype was seen a few times. The chain couples TRBV20-1 to TRBJ2-1; TRBD2 matches 7 bases. The CDR3 loop spans 16 amino acids. Germline V gene data show CDR1 as DFQATT and CDR2 as SNEGSKA (reference sequence). V gave up 4 bases and J gave up 3 bases; unmatched junction bases: 12. The CDR3, as DNA: TGCAGTGCTAACAGAGCGGGTGGGGGGGACTACAATGAGCAGTTCTTC. Translated: CSANRAGGGDYNEQFF.

The V and J genes are TRBV4-3 and TRBJ2-7; tentative D call: TRBD2 (7 bases). The V gene's germline CDR1 is LGHNA and CDR2 YSLEER. The V end lost 1 base, the J end lost 1 base, and 11 bases lay between the germline ends. The CDR3 length is 15 residues. CDR3 loop: CASSQVRGPSYEQYF. CDR3 sequence (DNA): TGCGCCAGCAGCCAAGTGCGGGGGCCATCCTACGAGCAGTACTTC.

V is TRBV13 and J is TRBJ2-7; 10 bases line up with TRBD2. J gave up 2 bases and V 5 bases, and 6 bases lay outside the gene matches. Looked up from germline, CDR1 is PRHDT and CDR2 is FYEKMQ (reference sequence). The CDR3 covers 15 residues. The CDR3 protein is CASSPGLALTYEQYF. As DNA, the CDR3 is TGTGCCAGCAGCCCGGGACTAGCGTTAACCTACGAGCAGTACTTC.

This clonotype was seen a few times. The chain couples TRBV6-1 to TRBJ1-5; 8 bases align to TRBD1. Germline CDR1 is MNHNS and CDR2 is SASEGT. Trimming removed 0 bases from V and 5 bases from J; junction bases left unmatched: 0. The CDR3 runs to 14 residues. For the CDR3, the DNA is TGTGCCAGCAGTGAAGCGACAGGGGATCAGCCCCAGCATTTT. Translation gives CASSEATGDQPQHF.

CDR3 residues: CASSFVYAEEQYF. The CDR3 nucleotides read TGTGCCAGCAGCTTCGTCTACGCCGAAGAGCAGTACTTC. The chain joins TRBV13 to TRBJ2-5, with D uncertain. Trimming stripped 3 bases from V and 11 bases from J, with 16 bases between. Germline values: CDR1 PRHDT, CDR2 FYEKMQ (reference sequence). CDR3 length: 13 amino acids.

V usage is TRBV27 and J usage is TRBJ1-5, with D possibly being TRBD1 (5 bases). The CDR3 spans 13 residues. Looked up from germline, CDR1 is MNHEY and CDR2 is SMNVEV (reference sequence). The V end lost 1 base, the J end lost 7 bases, and 8 bases lay between the germline ends. The chain's CDR3 is CASSLFRQQPQHF. The CDR3 DNA is TGTGCCAGCAGTTTATTCCGACAGCAGCCCCAGCATTTT.

This clonotype was seen more than once but under ten times. This chain joins TRBV20-1 and TRBJ2-3; unclear D gene. This CDR3 comprises 13 residues. CDR1 and CDR2 (germline): DFQATT, SNEGSKA (reference sequence). Deletions cut 5 bases from V and 1 base from J, with 10 bases between. CDR3 DNA: TGCAGTGCTCCGTTCGGAGGCACAGATACGCAGTATTTT. Translated, it gives CSAPFGGTDTQYF.

The chain couples TRBV7-2 to TRBJ2-1, with D tentatively TRBD1 (6 bases). The germline V gene has CDR1 SGHTA and CDR2 FQGNSA. Trimming removed 1 base from V and 8 bases from J, with 12 bases in between. The CDR3 has 14 residues. The CDR3 DNA follows: TGTGCCAGCAGCTTAGATTACAGGGCCGATGAGCAGTTCTTC. As protein: CASSLDYRADEQFF.

This clonotype was seen only a few times. The J gene is TRBJ2-7, the V gene TRBV20-1, with D hard to call. Germline CDR1 and CDR2: DFQATT and SNEGSKA (reference sequence). The CDR3 length is 15 residues. Trimming removed 0 bases from V and 0 bases from J, with 12 bases in between. The CDR3 region is CSARDSHLSSYEQYF. In DNA, the CDR3 is TGCAGTGCTAGAGATTCTCACCTCAGCTCCTACGAGCAGTACTTC.

This clonotype was found a few times. This sequence joins TRBV7-9 and TRBJ2-5; D is ambiguous. The CDR3 length is 14 residues. The V gene's germline CDR1 is SEHNR and CDR2 FQNEAQ (reference sequence). Trimming removed 5 bases from V and 5 bases from J, with 15 bases in between. For the CDR3, the DNA is TGTGCCAGCAGCCCCGGGCACGCGATTGAGACCCAGTACTTC. Amino acid sequence: CASSPGHAIETQYF.

The chain recombines TRBV10-3 with TRBJ1-1; the match to TRBD1 covers 8 bases. In germline, CDR1 is ENHRY, CDR2 SYGVKD. With V trimmed by 3 bases and J by 1 base, 7 bases remained unmatched. The CDR3 covers 16 residues. CDR3 DNA: TGTGCCATCAGTGAAGGGACAGGCCCCAGGAACACTGAAGCTTTCTTT. As protein: CAISEGTGPRNTEAFF.

This clonotype has at least ten counts. At one of its ends the junction is not consistent with the germline gene, which may arise from a read error. V and J are TRBV5-1 and TRBJ2-7; D is ambiguous. The germline gives CDR1 SGHRS, CDR2 YFSETQ. CDR3 length: 14 residues. In nucleotides, the CDR3 is TGTGCCAGCAGCTTAGTAGACGGATCCTACGAGCAGTACTTC. It is translated as CASSLVDGSYEQYF.

V is TRBV10-3 and J is TRBJ2-5; D is possibly TRBD1 (6 bases). The CDR3 has 16 residues. Germline CDR1 is ENHRY and CDR2 is SYGVKD. Trimming removed 6 bases from V and 11 bases from J, with 28 bases in between. The CDR3, as DNA: TGTGCCATCAGGACAGGACTGACGACCATGAACAATGAGCAGTACTTC. Encoded protein: CAIRTGLTTMNNEQYF.